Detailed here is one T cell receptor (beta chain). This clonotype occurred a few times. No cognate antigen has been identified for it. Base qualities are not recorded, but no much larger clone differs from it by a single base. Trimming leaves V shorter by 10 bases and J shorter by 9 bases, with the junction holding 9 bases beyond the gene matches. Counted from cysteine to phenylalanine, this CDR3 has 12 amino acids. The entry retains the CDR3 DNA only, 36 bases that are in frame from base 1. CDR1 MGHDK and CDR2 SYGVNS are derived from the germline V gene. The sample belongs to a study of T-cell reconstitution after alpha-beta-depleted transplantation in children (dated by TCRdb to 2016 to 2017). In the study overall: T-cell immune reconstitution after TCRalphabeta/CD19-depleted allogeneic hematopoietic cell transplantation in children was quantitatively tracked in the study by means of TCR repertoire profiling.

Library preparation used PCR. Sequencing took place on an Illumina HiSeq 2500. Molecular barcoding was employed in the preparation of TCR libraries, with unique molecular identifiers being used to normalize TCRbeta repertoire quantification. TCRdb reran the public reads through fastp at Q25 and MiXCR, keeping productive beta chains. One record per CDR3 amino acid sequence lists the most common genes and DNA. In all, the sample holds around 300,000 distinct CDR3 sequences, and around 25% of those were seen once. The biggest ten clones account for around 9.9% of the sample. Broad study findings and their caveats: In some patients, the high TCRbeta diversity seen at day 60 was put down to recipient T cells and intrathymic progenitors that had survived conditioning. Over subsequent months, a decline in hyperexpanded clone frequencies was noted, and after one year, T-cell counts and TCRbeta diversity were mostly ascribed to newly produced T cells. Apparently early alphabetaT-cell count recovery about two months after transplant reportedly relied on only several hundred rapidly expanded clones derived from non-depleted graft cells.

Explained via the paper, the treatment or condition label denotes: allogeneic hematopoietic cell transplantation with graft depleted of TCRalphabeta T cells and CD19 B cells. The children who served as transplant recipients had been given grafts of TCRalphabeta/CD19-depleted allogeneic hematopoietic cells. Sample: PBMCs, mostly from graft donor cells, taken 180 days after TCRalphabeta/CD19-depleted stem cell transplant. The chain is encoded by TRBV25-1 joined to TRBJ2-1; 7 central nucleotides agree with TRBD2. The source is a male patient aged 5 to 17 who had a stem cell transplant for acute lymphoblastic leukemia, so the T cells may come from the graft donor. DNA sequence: TGTGCCACTCATTACGGGAGGAGTGAGCAGTTCTTC. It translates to CATHYGRSEQFF.